These 19 T cell receptor beta chains were sequenced from one sample in a study of T cell responses to AZD1222 COVID-19 vaccine. Repertoires were generated with immunoSEQ multiplex PCR, while TCRdb's copy carries only in-frame clones and drops some. The repertoire holds approximately 150,000 clones, about 82% seen once, with about 5% in the top ten. The sample here was peripheral blood, taken 28 days after the second AZD1222 dose. These receptors were taken from an adult who received the AZD1222 COVID-19 vaccine.

The CDR3: CASISGVYTGELFF. CDR3 nucleotides: TGTGCCAGTATATCGGGAGTTTACACCGGGGAGCTGTTTTTT. The chain has TRBV19 and TRBJ2-2; the D gene is possibly TRBD2 (6 bases). The length of the CDR3 is 14 residues. CDR1 is LNHDA, CDR2 SQIVND, per germline (reference sequence). The V end lost 7 bases, the J end lost 3 bases, and 12 bases lay between the germline ends.

The gene calls are TRBV6-5 and TRBJ1-6; the match to TRBD1 covers 7 bases. Germline V CDR1 and CDR2: MNHEY, SVGAGI. CDR3 length: 15 residues. With 5 bases clipped from V and 5 bases from J, the junction kept 6 bases outside the gene matches. CDR3: CASSIRDRDNSPLHF. The CDR3 coding sequence is TGTGCCAGCAGTATCCGGGACAGAGATAATTCACCCCTCCACTTT.

The CDR3 nucleotides read TGTGCCAGTAGTAGTGGCGGACCTAACGACCCTGAAGCTTTCTTT. This sequence encodes CASSSGGPNDPEAFF. This chain joins TRBV19 and TRBJ1-1; no clear D gene. From germline, CDR1 is LNHDA and CDR2 SQIVND (reference sequence). The V and J ends lost 4 bases and 6 bases respectively, with 18 bases between them. The CDR3 has 15 amino acids.

V usage is TRBV6-1 and J usage is TRBJ2-1; tentatively, D is TRBD2 (6 bases). Germline V lookup: CDR1 MNHNS, CDR2 SASEGT. The CDR3 sequence is 16 residues long. Trimming stripped 1 base from V and 0 bases from J, with 10 bases between. The CDR3 region is CASSEGYSGSYNEQFF. DNA for the CDR3: TGTGCCAGCAGTGAAGGGTATAGCGGCTCCTACAATGAGCAGTTCTTC.

The chain employs TRBV19 and TRBJ2-4; 8 nucleotides align to TRBD1. The CDR3 has 20 amino acids. CDR1 and CDR2 (germline): LNHDA, SQIVND (reference sequence). Unmatched junction bases numbered 20, after V lost 7 bases and J lost 0 bases. The CDR3 nucleotides are TGTGCCAGTACCCAGGCGGGACAGGCCTTTGACTCGATAGCCAAAAACATTCAGTACTTC. This codes for CASTQAGQAFDSIAKNIQYF.

In its sample, this clone was seen a few times. The V and J genes are TRBV10-1 and TRBJ1-6; D is undetermined. V shed 4 bases and J shed 9 bases, with 10 bases lying between them. From germline, CDR1 is WNHNN and CDR2 SYGVQD (reference sequence). The CDR3 has 13 amino acids. CDR3 DNA: TGCGCCAGCAGTGCTAATCTTGTTTCACCCCTCCACTTT. Protein sequence: CASSANLVSPLHF.

This clone was counted a few times. The V call is TRBV6-5, the J call TRBJ2-3; possibly TRBD1 for D (5 bases). V lost 9 bases to trimming and J lost 2 bases, with 12 bases between them. The CDR3 is 13 amino acids. CDR1 and CDR2 from the germline V gene are MNHEY and SVGAGI. The DNA of the CDR3 is TGTGCCAGTCAGCCGGACAACACAGATACGCAGTATTTT. The encoded protein is CASQPDNTDTQYF.

Remarks on this clone: At one of its ends the junction is not consistent with the germline gene, which may arise from a read error. The rearrangement uses TRBV12-3 or TRBV12-4 and TRBJ1-6; maybe TRBD1 (6 bases). This CDR3 is 12 amino acids long. CDR3 residues: CASSPDRTWHYF. The DNA for the CDR3 is TGTGCCAGCAGTCCAGACAGGACTTGGCATTACTTT.

CDR3 protein: CASRSTGELFF. Here the CDR3 DNA reads TGTGCCAGCAGGTCAACCGGGGAGCTGTTTTTT. The chain recombines TRBV6-5 with TRBJ2-2; D is uncertain. CDR3 size: 11 residues. CDR1 and CDR2 from the germline V gene are MNHEY and SVGAGI. Trimming removed 6 bases from V and 5 bases from J, with 4 bases in between.

This chain links TRBV5-6 with TRBJ2-7; a weak D match, TRBD1 (7 bases). The CDR3 spans 19 residues. Trimming cost V 3 bases and J 3 bases, with 28 bases left between them. CDR1 SGHDT and CDR2 YYEEEE come from the germline V gene. CDR3 sequence: CASSSDYRGEGLRHYEQYF. CDR3 in DNA: TGTGCCAGCAGCTCGGACTACAGGGGCGAGGGCCTGAGGCACTACGAGCAGTACTTC.

The chain uses TRBV5-1 and TRBJ1-1; D gene unclear. This CDR3 is 12 amino acids long. V dropped 1 base and J dropped 11 bases, with 12 bases sitting between them. Germline values: CDR1 SGHRS, CDR2 YFSETQ. CDR3 loop: CASSLTGEDAFF. The CDR3 coding sequence is TGCGCCAGCAGCTTGACGGGAGAGGACGCTTTCTTT.

The V and J genes are TRBV3-1 (or the pseudogene TRBV3-2) and TRBJ1-1; the D is unclear. This CDR3 is built from 15 residues. Germline CDR1 LGHDT, CDR2 YNNKEL (reference sequence). V was cut by 4 bases and J by 1 base, with 13 bases left in between. CDR3 residues: CASSLTSSGNTEAFF. The CDR3 DNA reads as TGTGCCAGCAGCCTTACAAGCTCCGGGAACACTGAAGCTTTCTTT.

Concerning this clone: Other DNA sequences of this sample code for an identical CDR3. DNA for the CDR3: TGTGCCTGGAGTAGGCAGGGGGATCAGCCCCAGCATTTT. It specifies CAWSRQGDQPQHF. The rearrangement links TRBV30 to TRBJ1-5; 7 nucleotides line up with TRBD1. The length of the CDR3 is 13 residues. V lost 2 bases to trimming and J lost 5 bases; unmatched junction nucleotides: 3. CDR1 is GTSNPN, CDR2 SVGIG, per germline (reference sequence).

The chain is built from TRBV18 and TRBJ2-1; no clear D gene. Germline V CDR1 and CDR2: KGHSH, LQKENI. The CDR3 contains 14 residues. The V end was cut by 0 bases, the J end by 4 bases, with 7 bases between. The CDR3 DNA is TGTGCCAGCTCACCACCATTTGTGTACAATGAGCAGTTCTTC. Its translation is CASSPPFVYNEQFF.

The genes are TRBV5-1 and TRBJ1-3; the D gene is possibly TRBD1 (5 bases). Trimming removed 0 bases from V and 8 bases from J, with 15 bases in between. From germline, CDR1 is SGHRS and CDR2 YFSETQ. CDR3 length equals 15 residues. CDR3 sequence reads: CASSLAPGLEDTIYF. In DNA form, the CDR3 reads TGCGCCAGCAGCTTGGCCCCAGGGTTAGAGGACACCATATATTTT.

This chain links TRBV19 with TRBJ2-7; 10 bases align to TRBD2. From germline, CDR1 is LNHDA and CDR2 SQIVND (reference sequence). The CDR3 is 14 amino acids. V dropped 5 bases and J dropped 3; count of bases not matched to a gene: 4. The CDR3 nucleotides are TGTGCCAGTAGTCGGTCTAGCGGGAGCTACGAGCAGTACTTC. This sequence encodes CASSRSSGSYEQYF.

CDR3 sequence (DNA): TGTGCCACCAGCAGAGGAGGGGGAAGGGCTGAAGCTTTCTTT. This sequence encodes CATSRGGGRAEAFF. J is TRBJ1-1 and V is TRBV15, with D possibly matching TRBD1 (6 bases). The CDR3 covers 14 residues. Trimming stripped 1 base from V and 6 bases from J, with 12 bases between. Germline CDR1 and CDR2: LNHNV and YYDKDF (reference sequence). The entire variable domain, with the rest obtained from reference TRBV15 and TRBJ1-1, is as follows: DAMVIQNPRYQVTQFGKPVTLSCSQTLNHNVMYWYQQKSSQAPKLLFHYYDKDFNNEADTPDNFQSRRPNTSFCFLDIRSPGLGDTAMYLCATSRGGGRAEAFFGQGTRLTVV.

This chain uses TRBV18 with TRBJ2-1; tentatively, D is TRBD1 (5 bases). The V gene's germline CDR1 is KGHSH and CDR2 LQKENI. The CDR3 length is 18 residues. The V and J ends lost 3 bases and 4 bases respectively, with 22 bases between them. The CDR3 loop is CASSPVGRTPWAYNEQFF. For the CDR3, the DNA is TGTGCCAGCTCACCCGTCGGACGGACACCCTGGGCTTACAATGAGCAGTTCTTC.

This clone was seen more than once but under ten times. This sequence joins TRBV30 and TRBJ1-5; tentatively, D is TRBD1 (6 bases). Germline V gene lookup returns CDR1 GTSNPN and CDR2 SVGIG (reference sequence). V lost 1 base to trimming and J lost 10 bases, with 14 bases between them. CDR3 size: 13 residues. CDR3 loop: CAWSEQGDGPQHF. CDR3 in DNA: TGTGCCTGGAGTGAACAGGGAGACGGACCCCAGCATTTT. Full variable domain (missing parts from reference TRBV30 and TRBJ1-5): SQTIHQWPATLVQPVGSPLSLECTVEGTSNPNLYWYRQAAGRGLQLLFYSVGIGQISSEVPQNLSASRPQDRQFILSSKKLLLSDSGFYLCAWSEQGDGPQHFGDGTRLSIL.